This TCR beta chain emerged from a study of T-cell reconstitution after alpha-beta-depleted transplantation in children. This clonotype was detected ten times or more. Unique molecular identifiers were incorporated when the TCRbeta library was constructed. TCRdb processed the PCR reads anew with MiXCR; each CDR3 protein has one entry. The sample has 200,000 to 300,000 distinct CDR3 sequences, 9.5% to 15% seen once. The source is a human donor who donated a stem cell graft to a child with acute lymphoblastic leukemia. The starting material was PBMCs from the stem cell graft donor, obtained from the stem cell graft.

CDR3: CSARHYNEQFF. DNA of the CDR3: TGCAGTGCTCGACACTACAATGAGCAGTTCTTC. This chain links TRBV20-1 with TRBJ2-1; D remains ambiguous. This CDR3 has 11 amino acids. From germline, CDR1 is DFQATT and CDR2 SNEGSKA (reference sequence). The ends were cut back, 5 bases at V and 3 bases at J, with 5 bases in the middle.